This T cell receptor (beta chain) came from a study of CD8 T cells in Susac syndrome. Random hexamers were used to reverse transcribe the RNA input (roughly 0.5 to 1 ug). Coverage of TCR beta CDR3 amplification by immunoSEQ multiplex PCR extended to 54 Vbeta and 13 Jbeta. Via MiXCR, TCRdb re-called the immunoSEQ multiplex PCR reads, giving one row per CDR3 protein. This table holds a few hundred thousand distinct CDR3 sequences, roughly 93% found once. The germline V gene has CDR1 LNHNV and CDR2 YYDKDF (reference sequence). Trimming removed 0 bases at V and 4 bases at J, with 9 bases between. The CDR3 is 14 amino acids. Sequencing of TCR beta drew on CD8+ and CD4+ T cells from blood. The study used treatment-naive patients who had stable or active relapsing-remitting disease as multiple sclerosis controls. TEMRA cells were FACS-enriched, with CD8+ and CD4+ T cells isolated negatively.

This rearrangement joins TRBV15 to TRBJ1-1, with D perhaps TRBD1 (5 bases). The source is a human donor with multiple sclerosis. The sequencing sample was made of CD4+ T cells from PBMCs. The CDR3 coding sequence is TGTGCCACCAGCAGAGAGGAGGGGTTCACTGAAGCTTTCTTT. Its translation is CATSREEGFTEAFF. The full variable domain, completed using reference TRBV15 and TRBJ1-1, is DAMVIQNPRYQVTQFGKPVTLSCSQTLNHNVMYWYQQKSSQAPKLLFHYYDKDFNNEADTPDNFQSRRPNTSFCFLDIRSPGLGDTAMYLCATSREEGFTEAFFGQGTRLTVV.